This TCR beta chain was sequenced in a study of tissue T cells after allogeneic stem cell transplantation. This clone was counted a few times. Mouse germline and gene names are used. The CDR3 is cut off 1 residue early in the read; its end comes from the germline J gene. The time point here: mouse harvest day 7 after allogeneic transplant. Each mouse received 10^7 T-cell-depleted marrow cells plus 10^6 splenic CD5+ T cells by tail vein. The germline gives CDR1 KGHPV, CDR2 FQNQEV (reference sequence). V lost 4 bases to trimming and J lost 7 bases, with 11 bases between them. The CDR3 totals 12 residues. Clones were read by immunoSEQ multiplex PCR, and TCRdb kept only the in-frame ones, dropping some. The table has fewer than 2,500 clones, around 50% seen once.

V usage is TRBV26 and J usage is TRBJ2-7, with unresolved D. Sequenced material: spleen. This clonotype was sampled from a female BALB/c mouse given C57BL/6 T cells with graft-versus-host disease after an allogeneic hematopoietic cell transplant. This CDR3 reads CASSRGEGEQYF. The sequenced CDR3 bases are TGTGCCAGCAGTCGCGGGGAAGGGGAACAGTAC.